The source of this T cell receptor beta chain is a study of response to subunit inactivated influenza vaccine. Notes on the study in general: New T cells are recruited in small numbers by each seasonal influenza vaccination, according to the authors' suggestion.

The CDR3 totals 14 residues. V gave up 5 bases and J gave up 3 bases, with 10 bases separating them. Germline V gives CDR1 SGHVS, CDR2 FNYEAQ. TCRdb recomputed calls from the RT-PCR reads with MiXCR, one row per CDR3 protein. The sample lists some 850,000 distinct CDR3 sequences; roughly 18% were seen once. Regarding this clonotype: Antigen specificity is unknown.

The V gene is TRBV7-6, the J gene TRBJ2-2; no reliable D call. Sequences were derived from PBMCs from blood, sampled around 5 days after vaccination. The sequence was collected from a man in his forties or fifties who received an inactivated influenza vaccine. CDR3 region: CASSNAGDTGELFF. Here the CDR3 DNA reads TGTGCCAGCAGCAATGCCGGCGACACCGGGGAGCTGTTTTTT.